Below are 17 T cell receptor beta chains sequenced from a single sample in a study of regulatory T cells in long-lasting Graves disease. Through Arm-PCR of CDR3 regions and iRepertoire HTBI primers, TCR beta libraries were built. TCRdb independently ran MiXCR on the multiplex PCR reads; one entry per CDR3 protein. This table has hundreds of thousands of distinct CDR3 sequences, 16% appearing once. Time point specified: newly diagnosed GD, antithyroid drugs for less than 3 months. Following extraction of RNA from PBMCs, that RNA was used to make the TCR library. The sample also formed part of further work on T cells in Graves' hyperthyroidism and ophthalmopathy.

The sample here was peripheral blood mononuclear cells (PBMCs), taken at new diagnosis, from a patient treated with antithyroid drugs. The receptors originated from a woman aged 30 to 39 with Graves disease.

The chain is built from TRBV3-1 and TRBJ2-2; D might be TRBD2 (5 bases). V shed 1 base and J shed 3 bases, with 6 bases lying between them. CDR3 length: 14 residues. CDR1 and CDR2 from the germline V gene are LGHDT and YNNKEL (reference sequence). For the CDR3, the DNA is TGTGCCAGCAGCCAAGCGAGGGACACCGGGGAGCTGTTTTTT. Amino acids: CASSQARDTGELFF.

This clonotype occurred a few times. V and J are TRBV10-1 and TRBJ2-3, with TRBD1 matching over 8 bases. V gave up 0 bases and J gave up 2 bases; unmatched junction bases: 1. The CDR3 covers 15 residues. Germline-derived CDR1 and CDR2 are WNHNN and SYGVQD (reference sequence). CDR3: CASSESDRATDTQYF. CDR3 coding DNA: TGCGCCAGCAGTGAGTCGGACAGGGCCACAGATACGCAGTATTTT.

This clonotype came up a few times. This sequence joins TRBV3-1 and TRBJ2-7; 8 nucleotides align to TRBD2. V was pared by 4 bases and J by 3 bases, with 5 bases of the junction left unmatched. Germline-derived CDR1 and CDR2 are LGHDT and YNNKEL (reference sequence). CDR3 length: 14 residues. The CDR3 region has the DNA TGTGCCAGCAGCCTGCGGGGGGCTGTCTACGAGCAGTACTTC. As protein: CASSLRGAVYEQYF.

The genes are TRBV5-1 and TRBJ1-5; TRBD1 is a possible D gene (6 bases). V lost 0 bases and J lost 9, with 13 bases in between. CDR1 is SGHRS and CDR2 is YFSETQ in the germline V gene. The CDR3 loop spans 14 amino acids. CDR3 sequence: CASSLGQEASPQHF. CDR3 bases: TGCGCCAGCAGCTTGGGACAGGAGGCCTCGCCCCAGCATTTT.

This clonotype was seen at least ten times. The V call is TRBV20-1, the J call TRBJ2-5; TRBD2 matches at 10 bases. With 4 bases clipped from V and 5 bases from J, the junction kept 10 bases outside the gene matches. This CDR3 spans 15 amino acids. The germline V gene encodes CDR1 DFQATT and CDR2 SNEGSKA (reference sequence). The CDR3 here is CSANPASGSWETQYF. Here the CDR3 DNA reads TGCAGTGCTAACCCGGCTAGCGGGAGTTGGGAGACCCAGTACTTC.

The chain employs TRBV3-1 and TRBJ2-3, with 7 bases lining up with TRBD2. Germline CDR1 is LGHDT and CDR2 is YNNKEL (reference sequence). With V trimmed by 3 bases and J by 1 base, 10 bases remained unmatched. CDR3 length equals 17 residues. DNA for the CDR3: TGTGCCAGCAGCCATGGTAATCCGGGACTACGCACAGATACGCAGTATTTT. Protein product: CASSHGNPGLRTDTQYF.

This clonotype occurred many times. The chain couples TRBV27 to TRBJ2-5; D is ambiguous. Germline V gives CDR1 MNHEY, CDR2 SMNVEV (reference sequence). V was trimmed by 4 bases and J by 5 bases, leaving 14 bases between them. The CDR3 has 14 residues. CDR3 loop: CASSSRPPYETQYF. The CDR3 nucleotides read TGTGCCAGCAGTTCACGACCCCCTTACGAGACCCAGTACTTC.

In its sample, this clonotype was seen many times. The rearrangement uses TRBV6-2 or TRBV6-3 and TRBJ2-1; 12 nucleotides match TRBD2. The germline CDR1 and CDR2 sequences are MNHEY and SVGEGT. The CDR3 contains 20 residues. The V segment lost 8 bases and the J segment 8 bases; nucleotides outside the gene matches: 25. The CDR3 sequence: CASDPTLLAGGPRSGDEQFF. CDR3 in DNA: TGTGCCAGCGATCCCACCCTCCTAGCGGGAGGGCCGAGGTCGGGAGATGAGCAGTTCTTC.

This clonotype was found many times. The gene calls are TRBV7-3 and TRBJ1-1, with 8 bases matching TRBD1. This CDR3 has 12 residues. The germline CDR1 and CDR2 sequences are SGHTA and FQGTGA. V gave up 4 bases and J gave up 8 bases; unmatched junction bases: 3. The CDR3 spells CASSYRQGEAFF. DNA for the CDR3: TGTGCCAGCAGCTACCGACAGGGGGAAGCTTTCTTT. Complete variable domain (other parts from reference TRBV7-3 and TRBJ1-1): GAGVSQTPSNKVTEKGKYVELRCDPISGHTALYWYRQSLGQGPEFLIYFQGTGAADDSGLPNDRFFAVRPEGSVSTLKIQRTERGDSAVYLCASSYRQGEAFFGQGTRLTVV.

This clonotype was counted a few times. Just one base apart from a much larger clone, this may be a read error. The rearrangement joins TRBV28 to TRBJ1-5; D is unclear. The length of the CDR3 is 12 residues. Germline V gene sequence: CDR1 MDHEN, CDR2 SYDVKM. The V gene lost 3 bases and the J gene lost 5 bases, with 5 bases spanning the gap. The CDR3 region is CASSFWDQPQHF. In DNA, the CDR3 is TGTGCCAGCAGTTTTTGGGATCAGCCCCAGCATTTT.

This chain links TRBV29-1 with TRBJ1-3, with TRBD1 identical over 8 bases. Trimming cost V 7 bases and J 1 base; bases outside gene matches: 3. CDR1 is SQVTM, CDR2 ANQGSEA, per germline. CDR3 length: 13 residues. This CDR3 is CSAGGASGNTIYF. The CDR3 nucleotides read TGCAGCGCAGGGGGCGCGTCTGGAAACACCATATATTTT.

This chain connects TRBV19 to TRBJ2-3, with a weak D call TRBD2 (6 bases). The germline gives CDR1 LNHDA, CDR2 SQIVND (reference sequence). V lost 10 bases and J lost 5, with 19 bases in between. The CDR3 extends over 14 amino acids. CDR3 loop: CATGTRSHLDTQYF. Written as DNA, the CDR3 is TGTGCCACCGGGACTCGCTCTCACTTAGATACGCAGTATTTT.

Ten or more counts support this clonotype. This rearrangement joins TRBV2 to TRBJ2-3; 8 positions agree with TRBD1. V dropped 7 bases and J dropped 2; count of bases not matched to a gene: 8. CDR1 is SNHLY, CDR2 FYNNEI, per germline. This CDR3 has 15 amino acids. CDR3 DNA: TGTGCCAGCACATTGGACAGGGAGTTCACAGATACGCAGTATTTT. Its translation: CASTLDREFTDTQYF. Full variable domain (missing parts from reference TRBV2 and TRBJ2-3): EPEVTQTPSHQVTQMGQEVILRCVPISNHLYFYWYRQILGQKVEFLVSFYNNEISEKSEIFDDQFSVERPDGSNFTLKIRSTKLEDSAMYFCASTLDREFTDTQYFGPGTRLTVL.

The chain couples TRBV6-9 to TRBJ1-6; D not resolved. This CDR3 has 15 residues. V lost 3 bases to trimming and J lost 6 bases, with 12 bases between them. Looked up from germline, CDR1 is MNHGY and CDR2 is SVAAGI. Here the CDR3 reads CASSYSVGRNSPLHF. DNA for the CDR3: TGTGCCAGCAGTTACTCCGTTGGCCGTAATTCACCCCTCCACTTT.

This clonotype was seen a few times. The CDR3 is CASSPTSESTGELFF. The CDR3 DNA follows: TGCGCCAGCAGCCCGACTAGCGAATCCACCGGGGAGCTGTTTTTT. The J gene is TRBJ2-2, the V gene TRBV5-1; 8 bases match TRBD2. Germline CDR1 and CDR2: SGHRS and YFSETQ. V was clipped by 4 bases and J by 4 bases; unmatched bases: 6. The CDR3 contains 15 residues.

Details on this clonotype: The CDR3 end shows no conserved phenylalanine or tryptophan, and so a read error is likely. The V call is TRBV20-1, the J call TRBJ1-5; tentative D call: TRBD1 (6 bases). The V end was cut by 3 bases, the J end by 0 bases, with 12 bases between. Per germline, CDR1 DFQATT and CDR2 SNEGSKA (reference sequence). This CDR3 has 15 amino acids. The CDR3 nucleotides are TGCAGTGCTAGTACCGGGACAACTAGCAATCAGCCCCAGCATTTG. This encodes CSASTGTTSNQPQHL.

The DNA for the CDR3 is TGTGCCAGCAGCGTAGCTTCCCGTTCCCGGGGCAATGAGCAGTTCTTC. The encoded protein is CASSVASRSRGNEQFF. The chain recombines TRBV9 with TRBJ2-1; D might be TRBD2 (5 bases). Between the trimmed V and J ends, which lost 0 bases and 6 bases, there was a span of 16 bases. CDR3 length: 16 amino acids. Germline lookup yields CDR1 SGDLS and CDR2 YYNGEE.